Below, 8 T cell receptor beta chains from the same sample are listed, as sequenced in a study of blood T cell repertoires in COVID-19. Produced via immunoSEQ multiplex PCR; TCRdb's table is partial and in-frame only. The sample consists of 200,000 to 250,000 clones, 75% to 85% of them appearing once. The specimen was peripheral blood. The receptors originated from a human donor in a cohort sampled during active COVID-19.

The V gene is TRBV6-6, the J gene TRBJ1-2; the D is unclear. Trimming removed 6 bases at V and 9 bases at J, with 17 bases between. Germline V gene lookup returns CDR1 MNHNY and CDR2 SVGAGI (reference sequence). The CDR3 has 13 amino acids. The CDR3 region is CASRTPRDESYTF. The CDR3 coding sequence is TGTGCCAGCAGGACTCCGCGGGATGAAAGCTACACCTTC.

There are a few counts of this clone. V is TRBV28 and J is TRBJ1-1; 9 bases are a match to TRBD1. Unmatched junction bases numbered 10, after V lost 5 bases and J lost 6 bases. The CDR3 sequence is 15 residues long. Germline CDR1 MDHEN, CDR2 SYDVKM. The CDR3 sequence: CASSRRDRVIAEAFF. The CDR3 nucleotides are TGTGCCAGCAGTCGTAGGGACAGGGTAATCGCTGAAGCTTTCTTT.

This chain connects TRBV3-1 (or the pseudogene TRBV3-2) to TRBJ2-1; D remains ambiguous. Per germline, CDR1 LGHDT and CDR2 YNNKEL (reference sequence). V lost 0 bases and J 9 bases, leaving 3 bases between the germline ends. The CDR3 contains 11 residues. The CDR3 sequence is CASSQDSEQFF. CDR3 bases: TGTGCCAGCAGCCAAGATAGTGAGCAGTTCTTC.

The chain couples TRBV5-5 to TRBJ2-1, with TRBD2 as a possible D gene (5 bases). Germline CDR1 reads SGHKS; CDR2 reads YYEKEE (reference sequence). CDR3 length: 15 residues. V lost 0 bases to trimming and J lost 8 bases, with 15 bases between them. The CDR3 region is CASSLVSRGGHEQFF. The CDR3 region has the DNA TGTGCCAGCAGCTTGGTTTCCCGCGGAGGTCATGAGCAGTTCTTC.

The chain links TRBV19 to TRBJ2-1; D perhaps matches TRBD2 (6 bases). The V gene lost 7 bases and the J gene lost 2 bases, with 12 bases spanning the gap. There are 14 residues in the CDR3. Germline V lookup: CDR1 LNHDA, CDR2 SQIVND (reference sequence). CDR3 nucleotides: TGTGCCAGTAATAGCGGATCTACCTACAATGAGCAGTTCTTC. It specifies CASNSGSTYNEQFF. Full variable domain (rest looked up from reference TRBV19 and TRBJ2-1): DGGITQSPKYLFRKEGQNVTLSCEQNLNHDAMYWYRQDPGQGLRLIYYSQIVNDFQKGDIAEGYSVSREKKESFPLTVTSAQKNPTAFYLCASNSGSTYNEQFFGPGTRLTVL.

The chain links TRBV5-1 to TRBJ2-7, with 7 bases matching TRBD1. Trimming removed 0 bases from V and 5 bases from J; junction bases left unmatched: 11. This CDR3 spans 16 amino acids. From germline, CDR1 is SGHRS and CDR2 YFSETQ. This chain's CDR3 is CASSLAGTGAEHEQYF. CDR3 coding DNA: TGCGCCAGCAGCTTGGCGGGTACAGGGGCGGAACACGAGCAGTACTTC.

This chain connects TRBV11-2 to TRBJ2-1, with TRBD2 matching 8 bases. Germline V lookup: CDR1 SGHAT, CDR2 FQNNGV. Trimming took 2 bases from V and 4 from J; bases not matched to a gene: 10. There are 17 residues in the CDR3. The CDR3: CASSLSRELAVYNEQFF. The CDR3 DNA sequence: TGTGCCAGCAGCTTAAGCCGAGAACTAGCGGTATACAATGAGCAGTTCTTC.

In its sample, this clone was seen once. This chain connects TRBV7-2 to TRBJ1-2, with TRBD1 identical over 8 bases. CDR1 is SGHTA and CDR2 is FQGNSA in the germline V gene. V was pared by 2 bases and J by 4 bases, with 6 bases of the junction left unmatched. The CDR3 contains 15 residues. In nucleotides, the CDR3 is TGTGCCAGCAGCTTAACTACAGGGGGGGGCTATGGCTACACCTTC. It specifies CASSLTTGGGYGYTF.